One sample yielded the 21 T cell receptor beta chains listed below, sequenced in a study of blood T cell repertoires in COVID-19. Sequencing used immunoSEQ multiplex PCR; TCRdb keeps in-frame clones, though not all of them. The sample yields 99,000 or so clones, 80% to 90% seen once. Sequencing was performed on peripheral blood. These receptors were obtained from a woman aged 70 to 79 with acute or convalescent COVID-19.

This clone occurred a few times. This sequence joins TRBV7-8 and TRBJ1-1, with D tentatively TRBD1 (5 bases). From germline, CDR1 is SGHVS and CDR2 FQNEAQ. Trimming pared 2 bases from V and 3 bases from J, leaving 10 bases between. The CDR3 extends over 14 amino acids. The CDR3 DNA reads TGTGCCAGCAGCTTAAACAGGATCTACACTGAAGCTTTCTTT. Its protein product is CASSLNRIYTEAFF. Variable domain in full (rest from reference TRBV7-8 and TRBJ1-1): GAGVSQSPRYKVAKRGQDVALRCDPISGHVSLFWYQQALGQGPEFLTYFQNEAQLDKSGLPSDRFFAERPEGSVSTLKIQRTQQEDSAVYLCASSLNRIYTEAFFGQGTRLTVV.

V is TRBV2 and J is TRBJ2-2, with 12 bases aligning to TRBD2. The ends lost 6 bases at V and 4 bases at J; junction bases unmatched: 6. From germline, CDR1 is SNHLY and CDR2 FYNNEI. This CDR3 region has 16 residues. Here the CDR3 DNA reads TGTGCCAGCAGGACTAGCGGGGGCCTTCCCACCGGGGAGCTGTTTTTT. Its protein is CASRTSGGLPTGELFF.

V usage is TRBV29-1 and J usage is TRBJ2-3, with D possibly TRBD2 on 6 matching bases. The germline V gene has CDR1 SQVTM and CDR2 ANQGSEA. V shed 3 bases and J shed 2 bases, with 9 bases lying between them. The length of the CDR3 is 13 residues. The CDR3 bases are TGCAGCGTTGACAGGGAGGTCACAGATACGCAGTATTTT. Translation gives CSVDREVTDTQYF.

V is TRBV12-3 or TRBV12-4 and J is TRBJ2-5, with D maybe TRBD2 (5 bases). The CDR3 sequence is 13 residues long. Trimming removed 6 bases from V and 5 bases from J, with 13 bases in between. CDR3 nucleotides: TGTGCCAGCAGCGGGATAGGGAAGGAGACCCAGTACTTC. Translating it yields CASSGIGKETQYF.

The chain uses TRBV7-9 and TRBJ2-1; TRBD2 might be the D (5 bases). V was shortened by 8 bases and J by 7 bases, with 12 bases between the two germline ends. From germline, CDR1 is SEHNR and CDR2 FQNEAQ (reference sequence). The CDR3 consists of 12 residues. CDR3 loop: CASSPGGNEQFF. Here the CDR3 DNA reads TGTGCCAGCTCCCCGGGCGGGAATGAGCAGTTCTTC.

This chain's CDR3 is CASRQGTGRVEKLFF. The CDR3, as DNA: TGTGCCAGCAGGCAAGGGACAGGGAGGGTAGAAAAACTGTTTTTT. The chain joins TRBV27 to TRBJ1-4; 9 positions match TRBD1. The germline CDR1 and CDR2 sequences are MNHEY and SMNVEV (reference sequence). The J segment lost 8 bases and the V segment lost 6 bases, leaving 10 bases of the junction unmatched. The length of the CDR3 is 15 residues.

This clone was seen more than once but under ten times. V is TRBV5-1 and J is TRBJ2-1; D uncertain. Trimming pared 4 bases from V and 3 bases from J, leaving 8 bases between. This CDR3 has 13 amino acids. CDR1 SGHRS and CDR2 YFSETQ come from the germline V gene. The DNA for the CDR3 is TGCGCCAGCAGCCTGGGCGGCTACAATGAGCAGTTCTTC. It encodes CASSLGGYNEQFF.

This chain links TRBV2 with TRBJ1-2; D is undetermined. The germline CDR1 and CDR2 sequences are SNHLY and FYNNEI. Trimming took 7 bases from V and 0 from J, leaving 12 bases between them. This CDR3 has 14 amino acids. CDR3 sequence reads: CASTSFPANYGYTF. CDR3 bases: TGTGCCAGCACAAGTTTCCCAGCTAACTATGGCTACACCTTC. The full variable domain, rest sourced from reference TRBV2 and TRBJ1-2, is EPEVTQTPSHQVTQMGQEVILRCVPISNHLYFYWYRQILGQKVEFLVSFYNNEISEKSEIFDDQFSVERPDGSNFTLKIRSTKLEDSAMYFCASTSFPANYGYTFGSGTRLTVV.

This chain joins TRBV5-8 and TRBJ2-7, with 12 bases fitting TRBD2. This CDR3 has 16 amino acids. V shed 5 bases, J shed 3 bases, and the junction held 9 bases outside the gene matches. Germline V gene data show CDR1 as SGHTS and CDR2 as YDEGEE. The DNA for the CDR3 is TGTGCCAGCAGGGGCCCCCGACTAGCGGGAGACTACGAGCAGTACTTC. Its protein is CASRGPRLAGDYEQYF.

This chain links TRBV7-2 with TRBJ2-1, with D perhaps TRBD1 (6 bases). V lost 1 base and J 9 bases, leaving 10 bases between the germline ends. The CDR3 contains 13 residues. The germline V gene encodes CDR1 SGHTA and CDR2 FQGNSA. CDR3 residues: CASSLDNRAEQFF. The CDR3 DNA is TGTGCCAGCAGCTTAGACAACAGGGCTGAGCAGTTCTTC. The full variable domain, rest sourced from reference TRBV7-2 and TRBJ2-1, is GAGVSQSPSNKVTEKGKDVELRCDPISGHTALYWYRQSLGQGLEFLIYFQGNSAPDKSGLPSDRFSAERTGGSVSTLTIQRTQQEDSAVYLCASSLDNRAEQFFGPGTRLTVL.

V gene TRBV7-2 combines with J gene TRBJ2-1; D is possibly TRBD1 (6 bases). CDR1 and CDR2 (germline): SGHTA, FQGNSA. V gave up 2 bases and J gave up 15 bases, with 11 bases separating them. The CDR3 is 11 residues long. CDR3 region: CASSLPGVAFF. DNA of the CDR3: TGTGCCAGCAGCTTACCAGGGGTTGCGTTCTTC. Looking up the rest from reference TRBV7-2 and TRBJ2-1 gives the full variable domain: GAGVSQSPSNKVTEKGKDVELRCDPISGHTALYWYRQSLGQGLEFLIYFQGNSAPDKSGLPSDRFSAERTGGSVSTLTIQRTQQEDSAVYLCASSLPGVAFFGPGTRLTVL.

The chain recombines TRBV30 with TRBJ1-4, with D hard to call. The germline V gene has CDR1 GTSNPN and CDR2 SVGIG (reference sequence). This CDR3 is built from 12 residues. V gave up 2 bases and J gave up 7 bases, with 8 bases separating them. CDR3 sequence (DNA): TGTGCCTGGAGTCAAAGCCCTGAAAAACTGTTTTTT. Protein product: CAWSQSPEKLFF. Variable domain in full (rest from reference TRBV30 and TRBJ1-4): SQTIHQWPATLVQPVGSPLSLECTVEGTSNPNLYWYRQAAGRGLQLLFYSVGIGQISSEVPQNLSASRPQDRQFILSSKKLLLSDSGFYLCAWSQSPEKLFFGSGTQLSVL.

The table lists this clone with a few counts. CDR3 region: CASSPLAGGSSYEQYF. The CDR3 DNA reads TGTGCCAGCAGCCCCTTAGCGGGGGGCAGCTCCTACGAGCAGTACTTC. The chain combines TRBV27 with TRBJ2-7; 10 bases are shared with TRBD2. The junction had 8 bases not matched to a gene; V was cut back by 6 bases and J by 0 bases. Germline loops: CDR1 MNHEY, CDR2 SMNVEV (reference sequence). The CDR3 is 16 amino acids.

This chain uses TRBV19 with TRBJ1-1; TRBD1 agrees at 7 bases. This CDR3 is built from 15 residues. V gave up 5 bases and J gave up 4 bases; unmatched junction bases: 10. Per germline, CDR1 LNHDA and CDR2 SQIVND (reference sequence). DNA of the CDR3: TGTGCCAGTAGTCGGAGGGGGCCCGGCGGCACTGAAGCTTTCTTT. It codes for CASSRRGPGGTEAFF.

The chain has TRBV5-6 and TRBJ2-2; a weak D match, TRBD1 (6 bases). CDR1 SGHDT and CDR2 YYEEEE come from the germline V gene. CDR3 length: 15 amino acids. V was pared by 3 bases and J by 4 bases, with 13 bases between. The CDR3, as DNA: TGTGCCAGCAGCTATTCAACAGGGTTCACCGGGGAGCTGTTTTTT. This encodes CASSYSTGFTGELFF.

The chain combines TRBV5-1 with TRBJ1-2, with 8 bases identical to TRBD1. Germline trimming cut 0 bases from V and 1 base from J; bases unmatched to any gene: 8. CDR3 length: 17 residues. The germline CDR1 and CDR2 sequences are SGHRS and YFSETQ. The CDR3 DNA is TGCGCCAGCAGCTTGGGGCAGGGGGCACCCCTTAACTATGGCTACACCTTC. Its translation is CASSLGQGAPLNYGYTF.

This chain links TRBV30 with TRBJ2-5; D ambiguous. The CDR3 runs to 13 residues. The V gene lost 4 bases and the J gene lost 4 bases, with 13 bases spanning the gap. Looked up from germline, CDR1 is GTSNPN and CDR2 is SVGIG (reference sequence). CDR3 coding DNA: TGTGCCTGGACCCCTGGCGGAATAGAGACCCAGTACTTC. Its protein product is CAWTPGGIETQYF.

The gene calls are TRBV6-5 and TRBJ2-2; TRBD1 agrees at 11 bases. Trimming took 6 bases from V and 6 from J; bases not matched to a gene: 0. The CDR3 covers 13 residues. Germline-derived CDR1 and CDR2 are MNHEY and SVGAGI. The CDR3 bases are TGTGCCAGCAGGGACAGGGGGCCCGGGGAGCTGTTTTTT. This encodes CASRDRGPGELFF.

This clone has more than one count but fewer than ten. The chain uses TRBV30 and TRBJ2-3; D not certain. Trimming removed 1 base from V and 5 bases from J, with 13 bases in between. This CDR3 contains 14 residues. Germline V gene data show CDR1 as GTSNPN and CDR2 as SVGIG (reference sequence). The CDR3 is CAWSDARYRDTQYF. CDR3 coding DNA: TGTGCCTGGAGTGATGCACGTTATAGAGATACGCAGTATTTT.

The count of this clone is one. The chain uses TRBV5-5 and TRBJ1-5; D may be TRBD1 (6 bases). Trimming removed 4 bases from V and 0 bases from J, with 11 bases in between. Per germline, CDR1 SGHKS and CDR2 YYEKEE (reference sequence). The CDR3 contains 15 residues. The CDR3 coding sequence is TGTGCCAGCAGCCTCGGACAGTATAGCAATCAGCCCCAGCATTTT. This codes for CASSLGQYSNQPQHF.

The J gene is TRBJ1-1, the V gene TRBV29-1; possible D gene TRBD1, 6 bases. Trimming left V 0 bases short and J 4 bases short, with 9 bases between. CDR1 is SQVTM and CDR2 is ANQGSEA in the germline V gene. The CDR3 has 13 amino acids. The DNA of the CDR3 is TGCAGCGTTGAAGATCAGGGGTCCACTGAAGCTTTCTTT. It yields the protein CSVEDQGSTEAFF.